This TCR beta chain was recovered during a study of Graves' ophthalmopathy and Graves' hyperthyroidism. Study background: At initial diagnosis, peripheral blood was obtained, and this preceded any treatment.

As the template, RNA transcripts were used to amplify TCR beta CDR3 regions. First-round RT-PCR employed HTBI primers, with a second-round multiplex PCR after it. A single record per CDR3 protein comes from TCRdb applying MiXCR to the multiplex PCR reads. The table includes roughly 400,000 distinct CDR3 sequences, 15% detected once. V dropped 1 base and J dropped 7 bases, with 14 bases sitting between them. The CDR3 is made up of 14 amino acids. Germline V gene lookup returns CDR1 SGHKS and CDR2 YYEKEE (reference sequence). The rearrangement uses TRBV5-5 and TRBJ1-2, with D tentatively TRBD1 (5 bases). Sequenced sample: peripheral blood. This receptor was identified in a woman aged 18-29 years with stable Graves' hyperthyroidism. For the CDR3, the DNA is TGTGCCAGCAGCTTGTCATCGGCGGGGGGTGGCTACACCTTC. It is translated as CASSLSSAGGGYTF.